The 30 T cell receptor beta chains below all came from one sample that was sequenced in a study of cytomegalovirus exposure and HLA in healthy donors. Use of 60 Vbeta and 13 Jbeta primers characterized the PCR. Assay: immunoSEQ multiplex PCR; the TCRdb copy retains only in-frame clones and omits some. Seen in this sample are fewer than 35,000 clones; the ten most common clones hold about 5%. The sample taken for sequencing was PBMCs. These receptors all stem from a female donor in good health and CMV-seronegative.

The CDR3 bases are TGTGCCAGCAGTCCTACCGGGACAAAGACTGAAGCTTTCTTT. Protein sequence: CASSPTGTKTEAFF. The V call is TRBV6-4, the J call TRBJ1-1, with D perhaps matching TRBD1 (6 bases). The CDR3 is 14 amino acids. CDR1 is MRHNA and CDR2 is SNTAGT in the germline V gene. V was pared by 5 bases and J by 5 bases, with 15 bases between.

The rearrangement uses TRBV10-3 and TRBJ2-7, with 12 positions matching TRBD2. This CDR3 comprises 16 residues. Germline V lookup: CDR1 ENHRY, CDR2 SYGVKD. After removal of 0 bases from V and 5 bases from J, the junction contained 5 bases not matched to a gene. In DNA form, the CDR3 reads TGTGCCATCAGTGAGTCAAGCCTAGCGGGGGGGAACGAGCAGTACTTC. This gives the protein CAISESSLAGGNEQYF.

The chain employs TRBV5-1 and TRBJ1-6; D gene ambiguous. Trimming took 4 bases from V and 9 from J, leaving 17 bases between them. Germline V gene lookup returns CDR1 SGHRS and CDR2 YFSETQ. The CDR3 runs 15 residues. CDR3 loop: CASSSPAGRSSPLHF. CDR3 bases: TGCGCCAGCAGCAGCCCGGCAGGCCGCTCTTCACCCCTCCACTTT.

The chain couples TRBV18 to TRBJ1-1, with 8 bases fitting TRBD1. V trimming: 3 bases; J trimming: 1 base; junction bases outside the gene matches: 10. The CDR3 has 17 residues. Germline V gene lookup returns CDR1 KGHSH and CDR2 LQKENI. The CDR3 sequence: CASSPGTGYIGNTEAFF. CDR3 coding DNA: TGTGCCAGCTCACCGGGGACAGGTTACATAGGGAACACTGAAGCTTTCTTT.

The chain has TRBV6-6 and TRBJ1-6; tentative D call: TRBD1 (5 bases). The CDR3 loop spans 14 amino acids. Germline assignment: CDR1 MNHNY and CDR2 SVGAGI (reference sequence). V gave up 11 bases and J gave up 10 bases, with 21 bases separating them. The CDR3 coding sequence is TGTGCCTCCCAGGGCCCAGGGCTCCGATCACCCCTCCACTTT. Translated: CASQGPGLRSPLHF.

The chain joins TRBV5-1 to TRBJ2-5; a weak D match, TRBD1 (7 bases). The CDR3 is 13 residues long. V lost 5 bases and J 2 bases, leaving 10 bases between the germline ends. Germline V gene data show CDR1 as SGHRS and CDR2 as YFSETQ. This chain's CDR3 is CASRRDRQETQYF. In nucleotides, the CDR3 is TGCGCCAGCAGGCGGGACAGACAAGAGACCCAGTACTTC.

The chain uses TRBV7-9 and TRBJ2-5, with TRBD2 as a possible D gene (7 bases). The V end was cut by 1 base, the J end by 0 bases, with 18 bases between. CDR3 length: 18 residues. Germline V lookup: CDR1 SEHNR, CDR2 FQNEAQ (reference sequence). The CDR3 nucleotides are TGTGCCAGCAGCTTAGGGGGCCCGACGGGGGGCTACCAAGAGACCCAGTACTTC. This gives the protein CASSLGGPTGGYQETQYF.

Here the CDR3 DNA reads TGTGCCAGCAGCTTAGCGCTAGCGGGAGGAGGGTCACCCCTCCACTTT. Encoded protein: CASSLALAGGGSPLHF. The J gene is TRBJ1-6, the V gene TRBV7-6; no definite D call. Germline CDR1 SGHVS, CDR2 FNYEAQ. Trimming removed 0 bases from V and 10 bases from J, with 16 bases in between. The CDR3 is made up of 16 amino acids.

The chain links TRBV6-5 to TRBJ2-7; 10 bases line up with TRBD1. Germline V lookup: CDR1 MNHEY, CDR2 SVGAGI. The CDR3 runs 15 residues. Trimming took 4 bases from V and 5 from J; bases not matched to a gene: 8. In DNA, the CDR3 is TGTGCCAGCAGTTCTACCGGGACAGGGGCCCACGAGCAGTACTTC. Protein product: CASSSTGTGAHEQYF.

This CDR3 reads CASSLATAGFYNEQFF. CDR3 nucleotide sequence: TGTGCCAGCAGCTTAGCGACAGCGGGCTTTTACAATGAGCAGTTCTTC. The V call is TRBV7-8, the J call TRBJ2-1, with D maybe TRBD2 (6 bases). The CDR3 spans 16 residues. CDR1 is SGHVS, CDR2 FQNEAQ, per germline. The ends were cut back, 0 bases at V and 4 bases at J, with 13 bases in the middle.

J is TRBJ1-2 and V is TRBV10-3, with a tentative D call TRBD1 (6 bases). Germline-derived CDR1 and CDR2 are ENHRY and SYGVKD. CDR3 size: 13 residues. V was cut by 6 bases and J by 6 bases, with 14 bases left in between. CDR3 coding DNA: TGTGCCATCAGCAAAACAGGGAATGATGGCTACACCTTC. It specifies CAISKTGNDGYTF.

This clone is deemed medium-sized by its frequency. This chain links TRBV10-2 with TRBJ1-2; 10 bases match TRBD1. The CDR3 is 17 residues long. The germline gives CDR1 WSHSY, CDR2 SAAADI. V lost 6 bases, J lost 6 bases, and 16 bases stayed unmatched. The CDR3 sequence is CASRPPGQGPIVDGYTF. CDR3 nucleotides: TGCGCCAGCAGGCCTCCGGGACAGGGGCCGATCGTTGATGGCTACACCTTC.

CDR3 bases: TGCGCCAGCAGCTCCAGGGGGCAGAACACTGAAGCTTTCTTT. Translated, it gives CASSSRGQNTEAFF. This sequence joins TRBV5-1 and TRBJ1-1; 8 bases align to TRBD1. Germline lookup yields CDR1 SGHRS and CDR2 YFSETQ. CDR3 length equals 14 residues. Losses at the gene ends were 3 bases for V and 1 base for J; bases not matched to a gene: 2. The complete variable domain, with remaining parts taken from reference TRBV5-1 and TRBJ1-1, reads KAGVTQTPRYLIKTRGQQVTLSCSPISGHRSVSWYQQTPGQGLQFLFEYFSETQRNKGNFPGRFSGRQFSNSRSEMNVSTLELGDSALYLCASSSRGQNTEAFFGQGTRLTVV.

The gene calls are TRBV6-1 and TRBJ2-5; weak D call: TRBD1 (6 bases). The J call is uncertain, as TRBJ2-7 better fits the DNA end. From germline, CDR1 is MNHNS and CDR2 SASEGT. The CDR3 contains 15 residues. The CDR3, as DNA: TGTGCCAGCAGTGAAGGCCAGGGGCGATCCTACGAGCAGTACTTC. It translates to CASSEGQGRSYEQYF.

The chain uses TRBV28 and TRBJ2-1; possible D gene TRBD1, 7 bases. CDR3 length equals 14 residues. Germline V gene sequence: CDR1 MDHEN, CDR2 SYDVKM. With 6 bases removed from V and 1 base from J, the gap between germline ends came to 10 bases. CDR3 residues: CASSPGGSYNEQFF. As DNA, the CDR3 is TGTGCCAGCAGCCCAGGGGGGTCCTACAATGAGCAGTTCTTC.

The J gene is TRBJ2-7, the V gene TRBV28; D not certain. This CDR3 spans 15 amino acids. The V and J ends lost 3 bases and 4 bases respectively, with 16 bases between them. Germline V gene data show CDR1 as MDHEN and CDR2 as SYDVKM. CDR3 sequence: CASSFTWAQKYEQYF. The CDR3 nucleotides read TGTGCCAGCAGTTTTACGTGGGCCCAGAAGTACGAGCAGTACTTC.

The CDR3 coding sequence is TGCAGCGTGCGGAGCTCCTATAATTCACCCCTCCACTTT. Its translation is CSVRSSYNSPLHF. V is TRBV29-1 and J is TRBJ1-6; no clear D. The CDR3 sequence is 13 residues long. Looked up from germline, CDR1 is SQVTM and CDR2 is ANQGSEA. V was clipped by 6 bases and J by 0 bases, with 6 bases between them.

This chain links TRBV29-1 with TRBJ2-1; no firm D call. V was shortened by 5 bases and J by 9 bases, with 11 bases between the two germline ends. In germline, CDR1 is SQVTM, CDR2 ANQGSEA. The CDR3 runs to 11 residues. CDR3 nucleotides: TGCAGCGTTCTCGACCAGGCTGAGCAGTTCTTC. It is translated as CSVLDQAEQFF.

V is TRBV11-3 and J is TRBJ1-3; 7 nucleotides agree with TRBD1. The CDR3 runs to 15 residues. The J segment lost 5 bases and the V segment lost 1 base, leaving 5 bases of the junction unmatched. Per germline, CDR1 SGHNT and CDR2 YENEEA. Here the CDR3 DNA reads TGTGCCAGCAGCTTAGGTGGGGACAGACGAAACACCATATATTTT. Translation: CASSLGGDRRNTIYF. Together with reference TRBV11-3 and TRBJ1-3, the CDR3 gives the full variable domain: EAGVVQSPRYKIIEKKQPVAFWCNPISGHNTLYWYLQNLGQGPELLIRYENEEAVDDSQLPKDRFSAERLKGVDSTLKIQPAELGDSAVYLCASSLGGDRRNTIYFGEGSWLTVV.

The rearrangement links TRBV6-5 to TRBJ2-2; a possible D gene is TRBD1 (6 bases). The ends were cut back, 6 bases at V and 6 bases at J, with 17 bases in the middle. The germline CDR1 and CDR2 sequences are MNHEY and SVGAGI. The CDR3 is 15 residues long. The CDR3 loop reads CASSLHQTGPGELFF. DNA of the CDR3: TGTGCCAGCAGCCTACACCAAACAGGGCCCGGGGAGCTGTTTTTT.

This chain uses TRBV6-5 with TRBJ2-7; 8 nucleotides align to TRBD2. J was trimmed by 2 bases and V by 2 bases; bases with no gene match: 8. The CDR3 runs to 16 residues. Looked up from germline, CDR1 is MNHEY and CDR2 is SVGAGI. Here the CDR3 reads CASSYGGGTRTYEQYF. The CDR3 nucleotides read TGTGCCAGCAGTTACGGGGGGGGGACTAGAACCTACGAGCAGTACTTC.

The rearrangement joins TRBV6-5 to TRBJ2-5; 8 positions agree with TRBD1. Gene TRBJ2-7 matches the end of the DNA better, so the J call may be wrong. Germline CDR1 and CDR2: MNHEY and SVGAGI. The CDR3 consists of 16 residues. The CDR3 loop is CASSYSGTGLSYEQYF. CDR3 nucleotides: TGTGCCAGCAGTTACTCAGGGACAGGTTTATCCTACGAGCAGTACTTC.

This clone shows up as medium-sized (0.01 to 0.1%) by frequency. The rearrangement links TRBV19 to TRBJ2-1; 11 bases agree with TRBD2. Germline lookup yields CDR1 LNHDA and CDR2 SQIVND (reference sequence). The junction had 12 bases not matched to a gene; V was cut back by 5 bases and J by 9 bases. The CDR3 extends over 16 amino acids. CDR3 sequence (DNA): TGTGCCAGTAGTGATCTAGCGGGGGGACATATTAGTGAGCAGTTCTTC. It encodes CASSDLAGGHISEQFF.

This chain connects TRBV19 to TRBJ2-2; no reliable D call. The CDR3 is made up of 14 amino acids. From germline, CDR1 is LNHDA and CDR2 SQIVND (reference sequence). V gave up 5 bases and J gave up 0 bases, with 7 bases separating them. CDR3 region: CASSDWTNTGELFF. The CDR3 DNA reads TGTGCCAGTAGTGACTGGACGAACACCGGGGAGCTGTTTTTT.

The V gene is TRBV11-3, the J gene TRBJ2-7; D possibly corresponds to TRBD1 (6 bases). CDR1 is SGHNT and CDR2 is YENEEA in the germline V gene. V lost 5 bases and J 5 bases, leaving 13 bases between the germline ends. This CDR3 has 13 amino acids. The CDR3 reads CASSQDSLNEQYF. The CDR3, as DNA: TGTGCCAGCAGCCAGGACAGTTTAAACGAGCAGTACTTC. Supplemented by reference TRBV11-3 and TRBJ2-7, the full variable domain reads EAGVVQSPRYKIIEKKQPVAFWCNPISGHNTLYWYLQNLGQGPELLIRYENEEAVDDSQLPKDRFSAERLKGVDSTLKIQPAELGDSAVYLCASSQDSLNEQYFGPGTRLTVT.

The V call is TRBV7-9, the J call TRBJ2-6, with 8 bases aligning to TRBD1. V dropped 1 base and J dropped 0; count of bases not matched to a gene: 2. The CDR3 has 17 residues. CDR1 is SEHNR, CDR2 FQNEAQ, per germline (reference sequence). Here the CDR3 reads CASSLGTGRSGANVLTF. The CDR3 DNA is TGTGCCAGCAGCTTAGGGACAGGGCGCTCTGGGGCCAACGTCCTGACTTTC.

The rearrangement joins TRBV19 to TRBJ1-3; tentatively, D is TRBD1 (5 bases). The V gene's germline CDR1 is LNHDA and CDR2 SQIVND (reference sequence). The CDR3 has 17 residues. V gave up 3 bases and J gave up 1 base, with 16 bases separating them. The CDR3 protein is CASSIIGQGLSGNTIYF. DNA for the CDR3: TGTGCCAGTAGTATTATCGGTCAGGGACTATCTGGAAACACCATATATTTT. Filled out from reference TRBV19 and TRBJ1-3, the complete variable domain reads DGGITQSPKYLFRKEGQNVTLSCEQNLNHDAMYWYRQDPGQGLRLIYYSQIVNDFQKGDIAEGYSVSREKKESFPLTVTSAQKNPTAFYLCASSIIGQGLSGNTIYFGEGSWLTVV.

CDR3 loop: CASSAGFNYGYTF. The CDR3 DNA sequence: TGTGCCAGCAGCGCGGGTTTTAACTATGGCTACACCTTC. The chain recombines TRBV9 with TRBJ1-2; D uncertain. CDR3 length: 13 residues. Trimming shortened V by 3 bases and J by 1 base, and 7 bases separated the two germline ends. The germline V gene has CDR1 SGDLS and CDR2 YYNGEE.

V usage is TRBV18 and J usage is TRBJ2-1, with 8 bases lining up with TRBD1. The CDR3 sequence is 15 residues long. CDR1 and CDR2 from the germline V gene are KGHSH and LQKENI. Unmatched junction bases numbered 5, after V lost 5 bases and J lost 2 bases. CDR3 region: CASSDQGATYNEQFF. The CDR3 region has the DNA TGTGCCAGCTCAGATCAGGGGGCCACCTACAATGAGCAGTTCTTC.

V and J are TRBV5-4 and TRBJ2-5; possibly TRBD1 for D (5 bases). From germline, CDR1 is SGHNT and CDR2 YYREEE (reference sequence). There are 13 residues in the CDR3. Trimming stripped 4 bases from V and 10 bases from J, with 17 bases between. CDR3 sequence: CASSNRTVRVQYF. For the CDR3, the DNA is TGTGCCAGCAGCAACCGAACCGTCAGGGTCCAGTACTTC. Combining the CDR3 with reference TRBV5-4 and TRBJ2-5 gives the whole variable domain ETGVTQSPTHLIKTRGQQVTLRCSSQSGHNTVSWYQQALGQGPQFIFQYYREEENGRGNFPPRFSGLQFPNYSSELNVNALELDDSALYLCASSNRTVRVQYFGPGTRLLVL.